This TCR beta chain derives from a study of CD8 T cells in ankylosing spondylitis. One entry per CDR3 protein results from TCRdb running MiXCR on the 5' RACE reads. Of hundreds of thousands of distinct CDR3 sequences listed, 25% to 30% are singletons. The germline V and J ends were trimmed by 6 bases and 0 bases, with 12 bases remaining between them. The CDR3 runs to 15 residues. Study-wide points: Clones tied to disease were said to be significantly enriched in matched ankylosing spondylitis synovial fluid. Reports of some motif variants in reactive arthritis synovial fluid and blood predate this one. Blood from ankylosing spondylitis patients appeared to carry a characteristic roughly 8-variant TCR beta motif.

This clonotype has only one observation. Its antigen is unidentified. The chain uses TRBV12-3 or TRBV12-4 and TRBJ1-5; D is unresolved. The sequenced sample was blood, either unsorted or a sorted T cell fraction (not recorded which). The receptor was isolated from a male donor with ankylosing spondylitis or in good health (not recorded which). The CDR3 sequence: CASSYLPGSNQPQHF. CDR3 coding DNA: TGTGCCAGCAGCTACCTCCCAGGTAGCAATCAGCCCCAGCATTTT.